The entry below describes one T cell receptor beta chain. This sample is drawn from a study of control samples from healthy donors and cancer patients. Trimming removed 3 bases from V and 2 bases from J, with 13 bases in between. This CDR3 spans 15 amino acids. Germline CDR1 SGHTA, CDR2 FQGTGA. Clones were sequenced by immunoSEQ multiplex PCR, and TCRdb holds only the in-frame ones, with some missing. The sample yields under 450,000 clones, about nine tenths seen once. The source of this sequence is a man aged 35 to 55 with head and neck cancer. Sequenced input: PBMCs. This chain links TRBV7-3 with TRBJ1-1; D uncertain. This CDR3 reads CASSLWQIPNTEAFF. CDR3 DNA sequence: TGTGCCAGCAGCTTGTGGCAGATACCAAACACTGAAGCTTTCTTT.